This TCR beta chain comes out of a study of blood T cells in healthy people across ages. Study-wide results and limits: With age, beta diversity per million T cells declined roughly linearly, significantly by 30 to 40.

A J-beta primer mix and a sample-barcoded 5' primer were used in a second PCR of about 6 to 12 cycles. With 12 random nucleotides, a template-switch adaptor tagged each individual cDNA molecule. TCRdb fed the 5' RACE reads into MiXCR, producing one record per CDR3 protein. The sample consists of under 2 million distinct CDR3 sequences, 30% to 40% of them appearing once. A word on this clonotype: The antigen is unknown.

The sample taken for sequencing was blood. The receptor's source is a woman aged 25 to 39 in good health.

The CDR3 DNA reads TGTGCCAGCGGGGGGGCCAGTGAGAGCACAGATACGCAGTATTTT. Residues: CASGGASESTDTQYF. The rearrangement uses TRBV12-3 or TRBV12-4 and TRBJ2-3; maybe TRBD2 (7 bases). V shed 8 bases and J shed 0 bases, with 15 bases lying between them. CDR3 length: 15 amino acids.